This paragraph reports one T cell receptor beta chain. This entry belongs to a study of PD-L1 blockade in urothelial cancer. Turning to the study itself: The patients' atezolizumab therapy, 1,200 mg intravenously every 3 weeks, started in about 2014.

The ends were cut back, 6 bases at V and 7 bases at J, with 15 bases in the middle. There are 13 residues in the CDR3. CDR1 LNHDA and CDR2 SQIVND come from the germline V gene (reference sequence). Assay used: immunoSEQ multiplex PCR; TCRdb lists only in-frame clones, some missing. The sample consists of about 2,300 clones, around 37% of them appearing once. This chain uses TRBV19 with TRBJ1-1; D call uncertain. This material consisted of tumor tissue, taken before atezolizumab (anti-PD-L1) treatment. This sequence was found in a man in his sixties with urothelial cancer. As DNA, the CDR3 is TGTGCCAGTAGGACGATTACCGGAAATGAAGCTTTCTTT. It codes for CASRTITGNEAFF.